This entry is about one T cell receptor (beta chain). Its matching antigen is unknown. The data originate from a study of T cells in Graves' hyperthyroidism and ophthalmopathy. The study's findings and limits: Blood also carried most thyroid clonotypes expanded above 0.001.

Germline V gives CDR1 GTSNPN, CDR2 SVGIG (reference sequence). This CDR3 comprises 14 residues. With 3 bases removed from V and 4 bases from J, the gap between germline ends came to 13 bases. Regions amplified from RNA transcripts were the TCR beta CDR3 regions. HTBI primers were the set used in a first-round RT-PCR of the TCR CDR3. Via MiXCR, TCRdb re-called the multiplex PCR reads, giving one row per CDR3 protein. The repertoire holds 750,000 to 900,000 distinct CDR3 sequences, with approximately 40% as singletons. This chain links TRBV30 with TRBJ1-3, with a weak D call TRBD1 (6 bases). This receptor was identified in a man aged 18 to 35 with Graves' hyperthyroidism. Sequences were obtained from blood. Here the CDR3 reads CAWSTGNGGNTIYF. DNA of the CDR3: TGTGCCTGGAGCACAGGGAACGGAGGAAACACCATATATTTT. Full variable domain (remainder filled in from reference TRBV30 and TRBJ1-3): SQTIHQWPATLVQPVGSPLSLECTVEGTSNPNLYWYRQAAGRGLQLLFYSVGIGQISSEVPQNLSASRPQDRQFILSSKKLLLSDSGFYLCAWSTGNGGNTIYFGEGSWLTVV.